This T cell receptor (beta chain) stems from a study of patients and donors after allogeneic stem cell transplantation. The CDR3 loop spans 16 amino acids. Germline lookup yields CDR1 MNHNS and CDR2 SASEGT. V shed 5 bases, J shed 3 bases, and the junction held 6 bases outside the gene matches. This clonotype was picked up many times. TCRdb re-called the RT-PCR reads through MiXCR, storing one row per CDR3 protein. Here the sample spans roughly 880,000 distinct CDR3 sequences, roughly 18% being singletons. This receptor was obtained from a human donor who was either an allogeneic HSCT recipient or a stem cell or donor lymphocyte infusion donor (not recorded which). It is not recorded whose cells these are; they may come from a transplant donor. The chain links TRBV6-1 to TRBJ2-1; 11 nucleotides line up with TRBD2. Sequencing used blood, either unsorted or a sorted T cell fraction (not recorded which). CDR3: CASSLSGRARYNEQFF. The DNA for the CDR3 is TGTGCCAGCAGTCTTAGCGGGAGGGCCCGCTACAATGAGCAGTTCTTC.